One and the same sample provided the 15 T cell receptor beta chains below, sequenced in a study of control samples from healthy donors and cancer patients. The table came from immunoSEQ multiplex PCR; TCRdb's copy has only in-frame clones and leaves some out. The table shows 100,000 to 150,000 clones, with over 80% occurring only once. The specimen sequenced was blood. The source of these receptors is a woman in her forties or fifties in good health.

V is TRBV20-1 and J is TRBJ1-5; 7 positions match TRBD1. The germline V gene encodes CDR1 DFQATT and CDR2 SNEGSKA (reference sequence). This CDR3 region has 16 residues. V shed 3 bases and J 5 bases; nucleotides not matched to a gene: 13. The CDR3 DNA follows: TGCAGTGCTAGTCCCCTCGTACAGGGGTACGATCAGCCCCAGCATTTT. Its protein product is CSASPLVQGYDQPQHF.

The V gene is TRBV7-9, the J gene TRBJ2-7; possible D gene TRBD2, 6 bases. V lost 2 bases and J lost 2, with 13 bases in between. Germline CDR1 and CDR2: SEHNR and FQNEAQ (reference sequence). The CDR3 has 15 amino acids. CDR3 in amino acids: CASSLSGGLTYEQYF. The DNA of the CDR3 is TGTGCCAGCAGCTTATCTGGGGGGTTGACCTACGAGCAGTACTTC.

This chain connects TRBV27 to TRBJ2-6; 7 bases align to TRBD1. Germline V lookup: CDR1 MNHEY, CDR2 SMNVEV (reference sequence). Trimming cost V 0 bases and J 0 bases; bases outside gene matches: 5. CDR3 length equals 18 residues. CDR3 region: CASSLSGGSVSGANVLTF. The CDR3 DNA is TGTGCCAGCAGTTTATCAGGGGGCAGCGTCTCTGGGGCCAACGTCCTGACTTTC.

V gene TRBV4-1 combines with J gene TRBJ2-1; 7 bases are shared with TRBD2. This CDR3 region has 16 residues. J gave up 4 bases and V 4 bases, and 10 bases lay outside the gene matches. The V gene's germline CDR1 is MGHRA and CDR2 YSYEKL. CDR3 sequence: CASSREGLAVYNEQFF. Here the CDR3 DNA reads TGCGCCAGCAGCCGTGAAGGCCTAGCGGTTTACAATGAGCAGTTCTTC.

Here the CDR3 DNA reads TGTGCCAGCGCGGCAGGGATGTCTGGAGAGCAGTACTTC. Its translation: CASAAGMSGEQYF. The chain carries TRBV28 and TRBJ2-7, with D possibly TRBD1 on 5 matching bases. Trimming pared 8 bases from V and 7 bases from J, leaving 18 bases between. There are 13 residues in the CDR3. Germline CDR1 is MDHEN and CDR2 is SYDVKM.

The chain recombines TRBV19 with TRBJ2-7; 9 nucleotides align to TRBD2. V lost 4 bases, J lost 3 bases, and 10 bases stayed unmatched. This CDR3 region has 16 residues. Per germline, CDR1 LNHDA and CDR2 SQIVND (reference sequence). CDR3 amino acids: CASSNFGGAGGYEQYF. CDR3 nucleotides: TGTGCCAGTAGTAACTTTGGAGGAGCGGGGGGCTACGAGCAGTACTTC.

The V call is TRBV7-2, the J call TRBJ1-2; D is possibly TRBD1 (5 bases). CDR3 length: 18 residues. The germline V and J ends were trimmed by 3 bases and 5 bases, with 25 bases remaining between them. The V gene's germline CDR1 is SGHTA and CDR2 FQGNSA. The DNA for the CDR3 is TGTGCCAGCAGCTTGAGTTCTTTAGGGCCTGGGGGTTATTATGGCTACACCTTC. Encoded protein: CASSLSSLGPGGYYGYTF.

This clone came up once. The V and J genes are TRBV10-3 and TRBJ2-3; 7 nucleotides match TRBD1. This CDR3 is 18 amino acids long. CDR1 is ENHRY and CDR2 is SYGVKD in the germline V gene. Trimming at V came to 2 bases and at J to 2 bases, leaving 13 bases not matched to a gene. CDR3 in DNA: TGTGCCATCAGTGAGATTCAAAACCGGGACAGACACACAGATACGCAGTATTTT. It specifies CAISEIQNRDRHTDTQYF.

The chain carries TRBV18 and TRBJ2-5; D may be TRBD2 (6 bases). The CDR3 totals 13 residues. The V end was cut by 2 bases, the J end by 3 bases, with 7 bases between. In germline, CDR1 is KGHSH, CDR2 LQKENI. This CDR3 reads CASSPAGKETQYF. The CDR3 DNA is TGTGCCAGCTCACCAGCGGGGAAAGAGACCCAGTACTTC.

The rearrangement joins TRBV28 to TRBJ1-5; TRBD1 matches at 10 bases. Germline V gives CDR1 MDHEN, CDR2 SYDVKM. J gave up 2 bases and V 5 bases, and 12 bases lay outside the gene matches. The CDR3 contains 18 residues. The CDR3 nucleotides are TGTGCCAGCAGTGTTGGACGACAGGGGGCAATTGGCAATCAGCCCCAGCATTTT. Its protein product is CASSVGRQGAIGNQPQHF.

The V gene is TRBV29-1, the J gene TRBJ1-1, with 7 bases fitting TRBD1. This CDR3 comprises 12 residues. Germline CDR1 is SQVTM and CDR2 is ANQGSEA. V gave up 6 bases and J gave up 6 bases; unmatched junction bases: 7. The CDR3 DNA reads TGCAGCGTCGATAAGACAGGGTCTGAAGCTTTCTTT. Protein product: CSVDKTGSEAFF.

The V call is TRBV14, the J call TRBJ2-7; maybe TRBD2 (5 bases). CDR3 size: 15 residues. Trimming removed 0 bases from V and 3 bases from J, with 12 bases in between. From germline, CDR1 is SGHDN and CDR2 FVKESK. The DNA for the CDR3 is TGTGCCAGCAGCCAAGAATCGGGGAGAGGCTACGAGCAGTACTTC. Translating gives CASSQESGRGYEQYF.

The chain links TRBV5-1 to TRBJ2-3; D not resolved. The ends were cut back, 2 bases at V and 9 bases at J, with 7 bases in the middle. Looked up from germline, CDR1 is SGHRS and CDR2 is YFSETQ. The CDR3 consists of 11 residues. The CDR3, as DNA: TGCGCCAGCAGCTTACAGTGGACGCAGTATTTT. Translation gives CASSLQWTQYF.

The J gene is TRBJ1-2, the V gene TRBV7-9; possible D gene TRBD1, 6 bases. V gave up 5 bases and J gave up 0 bases, with 10 bases separating them. CDR3 size: 14 residues. Germline loops: CDR1 SEHNR, CDR2 FQNEAQ (reference sequence). CDR3 sequence (DNA): TGTGCCAGCAGCCCGACAGGCACTAACTATGGCTACACCTTC. Its translation is CASSPTGTNYGYTF.

The V call is TRBV4-2, the J call TRBJ1-1; D gene uncertain. Per germline, CDR1 LGHNA and CDR2 YNFKEQ. The CDR3 runs to 14 residues. The ends were cut back, 4 bases at V and 0 bases at J, with 9 bases in the middle. The CDR3 region has the DNA TGTGCCAGCAGCCCCAAGGTTATGAACACTGAAGCTTTCTTT. Amino acid sequence: CASSPKVMNTEAFF.